This T cell receptor beta chain was sequenced during a study of blood T cell repertoires in COVID-19. About the study: COVID-19 samples collected from the United States, Italy and Spain covered acute and convalescent phases. PBMCs, B-cell-depleted T cells, or T cells provided the cDNA or gDNA that made up the material.

The CDR3 contains 14 residues. Losses at the gene ends were 2 bases for V and 5 bases for J; bases not matched to a gene: 3. CDR1 and CDR2 from the germline V gene are KGHSH and LQKENI. The authors' processing: Estimation of nucleated cell counts relied on the amplification of reference gene primers. Sequencing used immunoSEQ multiplex PCR; TCRdb keeps in-frame clones, though not all of them. V, J and clone size are taken as reported in that table, and D and trimming were inferred from the DNA itself. The table lists 250,000 to 350,000 clones, around 86% of them singletons. The material sequenced was peripheral blood. The gene calls are TRBV18 and TRBJ1-5; 7 positions agree with TRBD1. This TCR came from a woman aged 45-65 years with acute or convalescent COVID-19. The CDR3 DNA follows: TGTGCCAGCTCACCAAGACAGGGTTATCAGCCCCAGCATTTT. Translated: CASSPRQGYQPQHF.